Each of the 15 T cell receptor beta chains below was sequenced from the same sample in a study of T cell responses to AZD1222 COVID-19 vaccine. Generated by immunoSEQ multiplex PCR, the TCRdb table keeps only in-frame clones and is missing some. The sample consists of around 65,000 clones, roughly 83% of them appearing once. The material sequenced was peripheral blood, taken 28 days after the second AZD1222 dose. The receptor set was obtained from an adult who received the AZD1222 COVID-19 vaccine.

This chain links TRBV7-6 with TRBJ2-3; no definite D call. Trimming cost V 5 bases and J 2 bases, with 11 bases left between them. CDR1 and CDR2 from the germline V gene are SGHVS and FNYEAQ. CDR3 length: 14 residues. CDR3 DNA sequence: TGTGCCAGCAGCCCAGCCCCCGCCACAGATACGCAGTATTTT. This sequence encodes CASSPAPATDTQYF.

The chain has TRBV5-4 and TRBJ1-1; 7 nucleotides line up with TRBD1. CDR3 size: 14 residues. Trimming cost V 2 bases and J 5 bases; bases outside gene matches: 6. CDR1 and CDR2 (germline): SGHNT, YYREEE (reference sequence). CDR3 loop: CASSLDSDRTEAFF. The DNA of the CDR3 is TGTGCCAGCAGCTTAGATTCGGACAGGACTGAAGCTTTCTTT.

This chain joins TRBV3-1 (or the pseudogene TRBV3-2) and TRBJ1-2; 9 bases agree with TRBD1. The ends lost 4 bases at V and 10 bases at J; junction bases unmatched: 10. Germline-derived CDR1 and CDR2 are LGHDT and YNNKEL (reference sequence). The CDR3 is 14 residues long. The CDR3 DNA sequence: TGTGCCAGCAGCCGATCCGGGACAGGGTTTTCCTACACCTTC. This codes for CASSRSGTGFSYTF.

The chain recombines TRBV7-2 with TRBJ2-1; TRBD2 aligns across 7 bases. The ends lost 5 bases at V and 2 bases at J; junction bases unmatched: 9. Germline loops: CDR1 SGHTA, CDR2 FQGNSA. The CDR3 totals 16 residues. This chain's CDR3 is CASSPRVSGPYNEQFF. The CDR3 DNA reads as TGTGCCAGCAGCCCTAGAGTTAGCGGGCCCTACAATGAGCAGTTCTTC.

The gene calls are TRBV5-4 and TRBJ1-1; 11 bases are a match to TRBD1. The CDR3 is 15 residues long. Germline lookup yields CDR1 SGHNT and CDR2 YYREEE (reference sequence). Trimming took 4 bases from V and 4 from J; bases not matched to a gene: 6. CDR3 nucleotide sequence: TGTGCCAGCAGCCTGAGGACAGGGGGCGGCACTGAAGCTTTCTTT. This translates into CASSLRTGGGTEAFF.

The count of this clone is one. The rearrangement joins TRBV29-1 to TRBJ2-5; 8 bases fit TRBD1. V lost 5 bases and J lost 5; bases outside the gene matches: 7. CDR1 and CDR2 from the germline V gene are SQVTM and ANQGSEA. The CDR3 runs 13 residues. CDR3 in DNA: TGCAGCGTTAGGGGCAGGGGGCCGGAGACCCAGTACTTC. It translates to CSVRGRGPETQYF.

The gene calls are TRBV3-1 (or the pseudogene TRBV3-2) and TRBJ2-1; D is perhaps TRBD2 (6 bases). The V end was cut by 1 base, the J end by 8 bases, with 18 bases between. The CDR3 spans 16 residues. Germline lookup yields CDR1 LGHDT and CDR2 YNNKEL (reference sequence). The CDR3 reads CASSQGTGLGSYEQFF. The CDR3 nucleotides read TGTGCCAGCAGCCAAGGGACGGGACTGGGGTCCTATGAGCAGTTCTTC.

The V call is TRBV2, the J call TRBJ2-1, with D perhaps matching TRBD1 (5 bases). CDR1 is SNHLY, CDR2 FYNNEI, per germline. Trimming pared 7 bases from V and 1 base from J, leaving 20 bases between. This CDR3 has 17 residues. In DNA form, the CDR3 reads TGTGCCAGCATGTCCCCACTTGACAGAAAGTCCTACAATGAGCAGTTCTTC. Its translation is CASMSPLDRKSYNEQFF.

This chain links TRBV27 with TRBJ2-2; possibly TRBD1 for D (5 bases). CDR3 size: 15 residues. CDR1 is MNHEY and CDR2 is SMNVEV in the germline V gene (reference sequence). With 5 bases removed from V and 6 bases from J, the gap between germline ends came to 16 bases. The CDR3 DNA reads as TGTGCCAGCAGTCTTAGGACCACAGGCGCCGGGGAGCTGTTTTTT. Amino acid sequence: CASSLRTTGAGELFF.

This chain uses TRBV11-2 with TRBJ1-2; D ambiguous. The CDR3 extends over 14 amino acids. Germline V gives CDR1 SGHAT, CDR2 FQNNGV. V was pared by 0 bases and J by 5 bases, with 10 bases between. CDR3 sequence: CASSLDLGPYGYTF. The CDR3 DNA is TGTGCCAGCAGCTTAGATCTCGGCCCTTATGGCTACACCTTC.

The gene calls are TRBV4-2 and TRBJ1-4; 7 bases are shared with TRBD1. The germline gives CDR1 LGHNA, CDR2 YNFKEQ. V gave up 4 bases and J gave up 5 bases; unmatched junction bases: 7. The CDR3 is made up of 15 amino acids. The CDR3 DNA reads TGTGCCAGCAGCCCCCGGCCAGGGGGGAATGAAAAACTGTTTTTT. Protein: CASSPRPGGNEKLFF.

V and J are TRBV25-1 and TRBJ2-2, with 8 bases lining up with TRBD2. Per germline, CDR1 MGHDK and CDR2 SYGVNS. With 3 bases clipped from V and 6 bases from J, the junction kept 6 bases outside the gene matches. The CDR3 is 15 amino acids. CDR3 DNA: TGTGCCAGCAGTGACGCGGGGGGCGGTGCCGGGGAGCTGTTTTTT. This gives the protein CASSDAGGGAGELFF.

V gene TRBV5-4 combines with J gene TRBJ2-3, with 7 positions matching TRBD2. J lost 0 bases, V lost 3 bases, and 7 bases had no gene match. Germline CDR1 and CDR2: SGHNT and YYREEE (reference sequence). The CDR3 is 16 residues long. As DNA, the CDR3 is TGTGCCAGCAGCTCCGCCCTTAGCGGGAGCACAGATACGCAGTATTTT. The encoded protein is CASSSALSGSTDTQYF.

The chain combines TRBV5-1 with TRBJ2-3, with TRBD2 identical over 9 bases. The CDR3 is 14 residues long. Losses at the gene ends were 5 bases for V and 6 bases for J; bases not matched to a gene: 7. Per the germline V gene, CDR1 is SGHRS and CDR2 is YFSETQ. CDR3 DNA sequence: TGCGCCAGCAGTCTGGGACTAGCCGGCGATACGCAGTATTTT. Translation: CASSLGLAGDTQYF. The full variable domain, with the rest looked up from reference TRBV5-1 and TRBJ2-3, is KAGVTQTPRYLIKTRGQQVTLSCSPISGHRSVSWYQQTPGQGLQFLFEYFSETQRNKGNFPGRFSGRQFSNSRSEMNVSTLELGDSALYLCASSLGLAGDTQYFGPGTRLTVL.

The chain joins TRBV9 to TRBJ1-4, with D maybe TRBD1 (5 bases). V lost 2 bases to trimming and J lost 5 bases, with 13 bases between them. The V gene's germline CDR1 is SGDLS and CDR2 YYNGEE. The CDR3 has 15 amino acids. CDR3 sequence (DNA): TGTGCCAGCAGCGTTGGGGGGAGCCACAATGAAAAACTGTTTTTT. This gives the protein CASSVGGSHNEKLFF.